The rows below give T cell receptor beta chains drawn from one sample of a study of T-cell reconstitution after alpha-beta-depleted transplantation in children. Via MiXCR, TCRdb re-called the PCR reads, giving one row per CDR3 protein. The sample lists 440,000 or so distinct CDR3 sequences, approximately 42% occurring once. The sample here was PBMCs, taken before TCRalphabeta/CD19-depleted stem cell transplant. These receptors all come from a girl aged 2-10 years with aplastic anemia, due to receive a stem cell transplant. CDR3s include the opening cysteine and the closing phenylalanine or tryptophan. A D gene is named only where the DNA matches it firmly. Clone size is stated in some rows and not others, as once, few, many or a class when expanded.

v_call,d_call,j_call,clone_size,cdr3_aa,cdr3_nt
TRBV10-2,TRBD1,TRBJ2-1,-,CASSPGQVSYNEQFF,TGCGCCAGCAGCCCCGGACAGGTCTCCTACAATGAGCAGTTCTTC
TRBV11-2,-,TRBJ2-5,few,CASSLLREGETQYF,TGTGCCAGCAGCTTATTGCGGGAAGGGGAGACCCAGTACTTC
TRBV10-3,-,TRBJ2-3,few,CAISGSGDTLTDTQYF,TGTGCCATCAGTGGAAGCGGAGACACCCTCACAGATACGCAGTATTTT
TRBV7-9,TRBD2,TRBJ2-7,once,CASSLGFGGAAYEQYF,TGTGCCAGCAGCTTAGGGTTCGGGGGGGCGGCCTACGAGCAGTACTTC
TRBV4-1,TRBD1,TRBJ2-7,-,CASSQLGTGDNEQYF,TGCGCCAGCAGCCAACTAGGGACAGGGGACAACGAGCAGTACTTC
TRBV7-3,TRBD1,TRBJ1-5,-,CASSPPGQGRNQPQHF,TGTGCCAGCAGCCCTCCGGGACAGGGACGCAATCAGCCCCAGCATTTT
TRBV7-9,TRBD1,TRBJ2-1,few,CASSLVQGATIHEQFF,TGTGCCAGCAGCTTAGTCCAGGGGGCGACAATCCATGAGCAGTTCTTC
TRBV28,-,TRBJ1-6,few,CASSPLAGNNSPLHF,TGTGCCAGCAGTCCCCTCGCGGGGAATAATTCACCCCTCCACTTT
TRBV20-1,-,TRBJ1-5,few,CSARDPVRYSNQPQHF,TGCAGTGCCCGAGACCCGGTCCGATATAGCAATCAGCCCCAGCATTTT
TRBV18,-,TRBJ2-5,-,CASSPLEGIFQETQYF,TGTGCCAGCTCCCCACTGGAGGGCATTTTCCAAGAGACCCAGTACTTC
TRBV7-9,-,TRBJ2-2,few,CASSIAAGELFF,TGTGCCAGCAGCATAGCGGCCGGGGAGCTGTTTTTT
TRBV7-2,TRBD2,TRBJ2-7,many,CASSLGAGAYEQYF,TGTGCCAGCAGCTTAGGGGCGGGGGCCTACGAGCAGTACTTC
TRBV5-1,-,TRBJ1-3,many,CASSLESGNSGNTIYF,TGCGCCAGCAGCTTGGAATCCGGGAACTCTGGAAACACCATATATTTT
TRBV7-9,-,TRBJ2-1,-,CASSRPLAGDYNEQFF,TGTGCCAGCAGCCGCCCCCTCGCTGGGGACTACAATGAGCAGTTCTTC
TRBV7-6,-,TRBJ1-1,few,CASSPQLGPMNTEAFF,TGTGCCAGCAGCCCCCAATTGGGTCCTATGAACACTGAAGCTTTCTTT
TRBV20-1,TRBD2,TRBJ2-1,many,CSASDTSGRARDEQFF,TGCAGTGCGTCCGATACTAGCGGGAGGGCCAGGGATGAGCAGTTCTTC
TRBV7-2,-,TRBJ2-7,few,CASSLASRSSYEQYF,TGTGCCAGCAGCTTAGCGTCCCGGAGCTCCTACGAGCAGTACTTC
TRBV27,-,TRBJ1-2,few,CASSLFSGDYGYTF,TGTGCCAGCAGTTTATTCTCAGGGGACTATGGCTACACCTTC
TRBV4-1,-,TRBJ2-3,-,CASSRGRGATSTDTQYF,TGCGCCAGCAGCCGCGGCCGCGGGGCCACTAGCACAGATACGCAGTATTTT
TRBV5-1,TRBD1,TRBJ1-6,-,CASSPDGQDNSPLHF,TGCGCCAGCAGCCCGGATGGACAGGATAATTCACCCCTCCACTTT
TRBV12-3/TRBV12-4,-,TRBJ2-3,-,CASSFDASTDTQYF,TGTGCCAGCAGTTTCGACGCTAGCACAGATACGCAGTATTTT
TRBV20-1,-,TRBJ2-7,few,CSARDGLPYEQYF,TGCAGTGCTAGAGATGGCCTTCCCTACGAGCAGTACTTC
TRBV28,TRBD1,TRBJ2-7,once,CASSGGQGGTYEQYF,TGTGCCAGCAGTGGCGGACAGGGTGGGACCTACGAGCAGTACTTC
TRBV6-2/TRBV6-3,-,TRBJ2-7,few,CASSRGNEQYF,TGTGCCAGCTCTCGGGGGAACGAGCAGTACTTC
TRBV12-3/TRBV12-4,TRBD2,TRBJ2-2,-,CASSHPTSGGARAGELFF,TGTGCCAGCAGCCACCCGACTAGCGGGGGGGCGAGGGCCGGGGAGCTGTTTTTT
TRBV5-6,TRBD2,TRBJ2-7,many,CASSIRTSGSYEQYF,TGTGCCAGCAGCATAAGGACTAGCGGGAGCTACGAGCAGTACTTC
TRBV5-1,-,TRBJ1-3,few,CASSLGGGVSGNTIYF,TGCGCCAGCAGCTTGGGCGGAGGGGTATCTGGAAACACCATATATTTT
TRBV7-2,TRBD1,TRBJ1-3,-,CASSKPGQGAGNTIYF,TGTGCCAGCAGCAAGCCGGGGCAGGGGGCTGGAAACACCATATATTTT